This T cell receptor (beta chain) was captured in a study of low-dose radiotherapy and immunotherapy resistance in tumors. Background on the study: Study patients were administered oral aspirin at 300 mg daily for four cycles from cycle 1 day 1.

Time point reported: after trial treatment. As for treatment: LDRT plus nivolumab, ipilimumab, low-dose cyclophosphamide and aspirin (RACIN trial). Each donor was administered nivolumab, ipilimumab, aspirin, low-dose cyclophosphamide and low-dose radiotherapy. The germline CDR1 and CDR2 sequences are SEHNR and FQNEAQ (reference sequence). V lost 4 bases and J lost 10; bases outside the gene matches: 2. This CDR3 contains 14 residues. This clonotype was counted only a few times. Both TCRalpha and TCRbeta chains were reverse transcribed with V-gene-specific primers. TCR amplification used roughly 20 PCR cycles, a constant-region primer and a V-primer adapter. Each CDR3 protein is one row after TCRdb ran MiXCR on the reads. The sample records 95,000 to 100,000 distinct CDR3 sequences, about a fifth being singletons.

The chain couples TRBV7-9 to TRBJ1-6; 12 nucleotides align to TRBD1. Specimen: PBMCs, collected after low-dose radiotherapy plus immunotherapy. This receptor was identified in a male donor with prostate cancer. CDR3 region: CASSWGTGGSPLHF. CDR3 bases: TGTGCCAGCAGCTGGGGGACAGGGGGCTCACCCCTCCACTTT.